This T cell receptor beta chain is from a study of human thymus T cells. Notes on this clone: Its antigen is unknown.

Resections removed during corrective heart surgery provided the thymus tissue used. Donation came from healthy Finnish infants having corrective surgery for congenital heart defects. General observations from the study: In unrelated individuals, thymic repertoires overlapped highly, according to related research. Both thymic and peripheral blood repertoires showed apparently biased V and J usage.

The CDR3 runs 15 residues. The table came from immunoSEQ multiplex PCR; TCRdb's copy has only in-frame clones and leaves some out. The table has around 120,000 clones, about 95% seen once. The TCR sequence derives from a boy under two years old with a congenital heart defect but otherwise immunologically healthy. The chain carries TRBV12-2 and TRBJ2-6. TRBV12-2 is listed as a pseudogene. The sequencing input was thymus tissue. The CDR3 region is CASRLGSSGANVLTF. The DNA for the CDR3 is TGTGCAAGTCGCTTAGGGTCGTCAGGGGCCAACGTCCTGACTTTC.